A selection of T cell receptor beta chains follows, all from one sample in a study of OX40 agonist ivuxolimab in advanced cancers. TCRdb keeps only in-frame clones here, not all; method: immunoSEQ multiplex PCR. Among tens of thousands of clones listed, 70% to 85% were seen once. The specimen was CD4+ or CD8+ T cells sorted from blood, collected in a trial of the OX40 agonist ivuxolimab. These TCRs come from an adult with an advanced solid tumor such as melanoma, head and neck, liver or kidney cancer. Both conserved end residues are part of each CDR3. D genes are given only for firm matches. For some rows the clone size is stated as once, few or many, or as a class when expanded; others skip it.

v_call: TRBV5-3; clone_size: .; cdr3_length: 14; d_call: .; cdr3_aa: CASMIVRGNYEQYF
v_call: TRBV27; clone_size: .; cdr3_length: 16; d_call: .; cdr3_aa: CASSLSWAGAQETQYF
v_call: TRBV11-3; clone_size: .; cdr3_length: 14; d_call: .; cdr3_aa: CASSLWQGEREQYF
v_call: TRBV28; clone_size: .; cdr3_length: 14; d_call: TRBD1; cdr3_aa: CASSFGQGWYEQYF
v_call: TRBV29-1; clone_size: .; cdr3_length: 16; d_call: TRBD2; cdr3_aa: CSVRGGTSGNSDTQYF
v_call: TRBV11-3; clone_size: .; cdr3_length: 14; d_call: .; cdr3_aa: CASSLDTANYGYTF
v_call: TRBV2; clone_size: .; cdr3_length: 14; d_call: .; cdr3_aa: CASPGGRFNTEAFF
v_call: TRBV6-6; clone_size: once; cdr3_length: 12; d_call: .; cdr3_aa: CATSPMAGELFF
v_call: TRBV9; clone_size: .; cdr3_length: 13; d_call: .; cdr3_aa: CASSVVDTGELFF
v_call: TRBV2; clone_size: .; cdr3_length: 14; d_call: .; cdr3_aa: CASRNSGLNNEQFF
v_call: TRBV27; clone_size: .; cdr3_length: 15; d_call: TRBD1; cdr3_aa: CASSRGQGVNQPQHF
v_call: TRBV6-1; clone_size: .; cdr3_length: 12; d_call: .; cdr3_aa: CASRWGGTEAFF
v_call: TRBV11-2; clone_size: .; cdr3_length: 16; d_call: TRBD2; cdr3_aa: CASSLQTSGRAGTQYF